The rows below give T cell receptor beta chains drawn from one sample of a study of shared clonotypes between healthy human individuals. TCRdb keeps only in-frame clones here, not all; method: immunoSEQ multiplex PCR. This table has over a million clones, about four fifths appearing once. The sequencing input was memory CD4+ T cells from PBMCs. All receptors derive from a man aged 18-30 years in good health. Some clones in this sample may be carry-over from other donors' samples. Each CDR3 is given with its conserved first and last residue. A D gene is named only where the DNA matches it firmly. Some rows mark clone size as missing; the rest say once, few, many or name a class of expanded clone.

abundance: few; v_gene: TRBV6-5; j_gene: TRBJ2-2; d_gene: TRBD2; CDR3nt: TGTGCCAGCAGGGGGTGGCGGGAGCGGGTCGGGGAGCTGTTTTTT; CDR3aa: CASRGWRERVGELFF
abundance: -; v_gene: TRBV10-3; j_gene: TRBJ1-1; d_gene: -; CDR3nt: TGTGCCATCAGTGAGTCCCTGAACACTGAAGCTTTCTTT; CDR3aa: CAISESLNTEAFF
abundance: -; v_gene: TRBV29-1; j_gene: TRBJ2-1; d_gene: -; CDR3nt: TGCAGCGTTGGACCCCTCGTTCGGCGGGACGAAAGTGGGCAGTTCTTC; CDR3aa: CSVGPLVRRDESGQFF
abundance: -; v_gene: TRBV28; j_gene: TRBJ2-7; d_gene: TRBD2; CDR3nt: TGTGCCACCTCGGGACTAGCCGACGAGCAGTACTTC; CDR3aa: CATSGLADEQYF
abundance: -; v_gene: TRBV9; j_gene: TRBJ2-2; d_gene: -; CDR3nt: TGTGCCAGCAGCCCCCTGGGGGAGATCCCCCCCGGGGAGCTGTTTTTT; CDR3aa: CASSPLGEIPPGELFF
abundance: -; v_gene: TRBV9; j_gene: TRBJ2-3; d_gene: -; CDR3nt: TGTGCCAGCAGCGTAGCTAGGTTTGCAGATACGCAGTATTTT; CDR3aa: CASSVARFADTQYF
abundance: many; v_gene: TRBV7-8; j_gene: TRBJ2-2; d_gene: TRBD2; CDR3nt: TGTGCCAGCAGCTTAGTGCCTAGCGGGAGTGTGACCGGGGAGCTGTTTTTT; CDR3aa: CASSLVPSGSVTGELFF
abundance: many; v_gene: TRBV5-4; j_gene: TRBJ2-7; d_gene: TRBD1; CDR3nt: TGTGCCAGCAGCCAGGGAAGGACAGGGTCCTACGAGCAGTACTTC; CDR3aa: CASSQGRTGSYEQYF
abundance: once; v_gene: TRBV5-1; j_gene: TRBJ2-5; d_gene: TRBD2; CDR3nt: TGCGCCAGCAGCCCGGGACTAGCGGCCCAAGAGACCCAGTACTTC; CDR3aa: CASSPGLAAQETQYF
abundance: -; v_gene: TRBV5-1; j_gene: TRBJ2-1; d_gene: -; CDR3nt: TGCGCCAGCAGCTTGGTCCCAGGAAGCTACAATGAGCAGTTCTTC; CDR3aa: CASSLVPGSYNEQFF
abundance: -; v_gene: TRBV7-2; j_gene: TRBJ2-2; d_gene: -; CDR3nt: TGTGCCAGCAGCTTACACAGGGCGGGCACCGGGGAGCTGTTTTTT; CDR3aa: CASSLHRAGTGELFF
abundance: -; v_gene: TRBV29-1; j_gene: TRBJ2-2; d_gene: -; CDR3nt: TGCAGCGTTGCCAGGGGCTTGGCCGGGGAGCTGTTTTTT; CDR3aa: CSVARGLAGELFF
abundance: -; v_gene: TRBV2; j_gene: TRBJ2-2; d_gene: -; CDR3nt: TGTGCCAGCCTCAGGACAGCTAACACCGGGGAGCTGTTTTTT; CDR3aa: CASLRTANTGELFF
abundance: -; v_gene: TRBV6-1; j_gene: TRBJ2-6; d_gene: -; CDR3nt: TGTGCGGAAGGGGCCAACGTCCTGACTTTC; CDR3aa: CAEGANVLTF
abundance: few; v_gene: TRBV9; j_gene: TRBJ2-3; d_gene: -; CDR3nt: TGTGCCAGCAGCGTACTCGGCGGCCCTAGCACAGATACGCAGTATTTT; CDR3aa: CASSVLGGPSTDTQYF
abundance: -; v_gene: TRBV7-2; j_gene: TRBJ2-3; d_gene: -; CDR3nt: TGTGCCAGCAGCTTAGCTCCCGCCGATACGCAGTATTTT; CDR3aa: CASSLAPADTQYF
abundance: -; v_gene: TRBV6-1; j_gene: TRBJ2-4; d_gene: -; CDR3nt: TGTGCCAGCAGAAAGGTTGGCGGGACTGACATTCAGTACTTC; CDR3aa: CASRKVGGTDIQYF
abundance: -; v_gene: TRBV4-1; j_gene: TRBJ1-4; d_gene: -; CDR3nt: TGCGCCAGCAGCCCCGGTGGATTTAATGAAAAACTGTTTTTT; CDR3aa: CASSPGGFNEKLFF
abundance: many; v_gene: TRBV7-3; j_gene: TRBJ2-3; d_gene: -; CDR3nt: TGTGCCAGCAGCTCTAGCTTAGATACGCAGTATTTT; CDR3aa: CASSSSLDTQYF
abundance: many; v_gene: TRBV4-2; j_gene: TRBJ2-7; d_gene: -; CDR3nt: TGTGCCAGCAGCCAGGCCCGGGACCTCTCCGCCTACGAGCAGTACTTC; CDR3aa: CASSQARDLSAYEQYF
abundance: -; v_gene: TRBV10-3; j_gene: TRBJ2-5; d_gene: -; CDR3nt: TGTGCCATCGCCAGTTTGGCACACAAAGAGACCCAGTACTTC; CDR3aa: CAIASLAHKETQYF
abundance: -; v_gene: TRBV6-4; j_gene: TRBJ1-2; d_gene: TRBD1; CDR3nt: TGTGCCAGCAGTCGGGACAGGGGGAAAGGTGGCTACACCTTC; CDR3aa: CASSRDRGKGGYTF
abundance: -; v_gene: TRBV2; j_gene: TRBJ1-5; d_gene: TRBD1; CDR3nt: TGTGCCAGCAGTACACAGGGGCGAAGCAATCAGCCCCAGCATTTT; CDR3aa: CASSTQGRSNQPQHF
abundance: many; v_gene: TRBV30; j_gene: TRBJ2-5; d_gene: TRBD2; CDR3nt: TGTGCCTGGAGTCTCCGCGGGGGGCGCGAGGAGACCCAGTACTTC; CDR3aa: CAWSLRGGREETQYF
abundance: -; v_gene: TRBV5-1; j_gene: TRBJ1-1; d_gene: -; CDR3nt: TGCGCCAGCAGCTTGGCCACGGGACAATCTGAAGCTTTCTTT; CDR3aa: CASSLATGQSEAFF
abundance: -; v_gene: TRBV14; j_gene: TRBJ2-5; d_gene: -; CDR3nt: TGTGCCAGCAGCCATCCCCAAGAGACCCAGTACTTC; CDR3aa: CASSHPQETQYF
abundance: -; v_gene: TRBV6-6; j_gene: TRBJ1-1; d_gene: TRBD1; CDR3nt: TGTGCCAGCAGTCCCTCGACAGGGCGAAACACTGAAGCTTTCTTT; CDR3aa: CASSPSTGRNTEAFF
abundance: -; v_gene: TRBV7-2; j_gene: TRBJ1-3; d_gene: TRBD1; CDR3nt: TGTGCCAGCAGCCTACAGGGGGCGCTTGGAAACACCATATATTTT; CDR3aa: CASSLQGALGNTIYF
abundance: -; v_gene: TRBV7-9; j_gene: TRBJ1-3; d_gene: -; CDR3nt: TGTGCCAGCAGCTTAGAAGCTGGAAACACCATATATTTT; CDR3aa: CASSLEAGNTIYF
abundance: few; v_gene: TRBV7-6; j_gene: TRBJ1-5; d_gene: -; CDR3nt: TGTGCCAGCAGCCCCTTCTCGGAAAGCAATCAGCCCCAGCATTTT; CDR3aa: CASSPFSESNQPQHF
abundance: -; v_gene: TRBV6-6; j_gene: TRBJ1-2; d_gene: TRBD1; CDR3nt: TGTGCCAGCAGTTACCCGCCCGGGACAGACTATGGCTACACCTTC; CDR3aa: CASSYPPGTDYGYTF
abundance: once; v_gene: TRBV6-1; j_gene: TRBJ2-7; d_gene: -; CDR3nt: TGTGCCAGCAACCCGAGGTTAAGGTTTGGCGAGCAGTACTTC; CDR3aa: CASNPRLRFGEQYF
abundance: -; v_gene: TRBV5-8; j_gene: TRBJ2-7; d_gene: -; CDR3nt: TGTGCCAGCAGGCTATGGGAGGGGGGGAACTACGAGCAGTACTTC; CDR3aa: CASRLWEGGNYEQYF
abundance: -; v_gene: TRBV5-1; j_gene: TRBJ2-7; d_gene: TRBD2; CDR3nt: TGCGCCAGCACCTCGACTAGCGGGCACGAGCAGTACTTC; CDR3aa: CASTSTSGHEQYF
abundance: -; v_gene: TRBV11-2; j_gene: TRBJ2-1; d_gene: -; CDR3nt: TGTGCCAGCAGCTTCCCAACCTCGACGGGCTACAATGAGCAGTTCTTC; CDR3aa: CASSFPTSTGYNEQFF
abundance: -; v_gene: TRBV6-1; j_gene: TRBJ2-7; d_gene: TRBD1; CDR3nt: TGTGCCAGCAACAGGGGCAGCTACGAGCAGTACTTC; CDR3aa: CASNRGSYEQYF
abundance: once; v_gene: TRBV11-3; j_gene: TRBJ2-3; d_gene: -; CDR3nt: TGTGCCAGCAGCAAGGACAGCACAGATACGCAGTATTTT; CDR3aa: CASSKDSTDTQYF
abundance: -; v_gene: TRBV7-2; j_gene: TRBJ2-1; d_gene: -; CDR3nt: TGTGCCAGCAGCTCGGACATTCTCCGGCAGTTCTTC; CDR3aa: CASSSDILRQFF
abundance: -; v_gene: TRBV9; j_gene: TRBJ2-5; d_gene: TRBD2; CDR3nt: TGTGCCAGCAGCGTATCTAGCGGGTACCAAGAGACCCAGTACTTC; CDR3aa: CASSVSSGYQETQYF